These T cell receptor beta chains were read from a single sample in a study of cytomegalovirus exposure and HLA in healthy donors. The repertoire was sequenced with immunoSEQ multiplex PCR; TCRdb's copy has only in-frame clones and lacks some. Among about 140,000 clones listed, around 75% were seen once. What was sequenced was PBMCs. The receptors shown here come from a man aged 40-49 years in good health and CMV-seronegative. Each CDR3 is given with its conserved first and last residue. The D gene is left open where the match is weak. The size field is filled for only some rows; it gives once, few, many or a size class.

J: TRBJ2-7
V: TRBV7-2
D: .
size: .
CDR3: CASSLAGGSSYEQYF
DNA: TGTGCCAGCAGCTTAGCGGGGGGTAGCTCCTACGAGCAGTACTTC

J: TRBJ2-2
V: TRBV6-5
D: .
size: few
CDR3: CASSYSYGGELFF
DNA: TGTGCCAGCAGTTACTCGTACGGCGGGGAGCTGTTTTTT

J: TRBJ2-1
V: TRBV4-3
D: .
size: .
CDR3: CASRQRLSEGGSYNEQFF
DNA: TGCGCCAGCAGACAACGGCTTTCGGAAGGGGGCTCCTACAATGAGCAGTTCTTC

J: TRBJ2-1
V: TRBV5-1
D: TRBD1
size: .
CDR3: CASSAQAQGDEQFF
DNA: TGCGCCAGCAGCGCTCAAGCCCAGGGGGATGAGCAGTTCTTC

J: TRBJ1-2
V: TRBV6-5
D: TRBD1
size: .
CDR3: CASSPGTGANYGYTF
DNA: TGTGCCAGCAGTCCAGGGACAGGGGCTAACTATGGCTACACCTTC

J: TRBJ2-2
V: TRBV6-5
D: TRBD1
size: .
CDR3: CATFDRENTGELFF
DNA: TGTGCCACCTTCGACAGGGAGAACACCGGGGAGCTGTTTTTT

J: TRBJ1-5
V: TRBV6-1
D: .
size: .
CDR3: CASNVLPQHF
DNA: TGTGCCAGCAATGTATTGCCCCAGCATTTT

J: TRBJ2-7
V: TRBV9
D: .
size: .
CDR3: CASSVEAGGRYEQYF
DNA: TGTGCCAGCAGCGTAGAGGCAGGGGGGAGGTACGAGCAGTACTTC

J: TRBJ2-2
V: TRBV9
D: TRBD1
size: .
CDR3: CASSGSGTGGTGELFF
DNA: TGTGCCAGCAGCGGGTCCGGGACAGGGGGAACCGGGGAGCTGTTTTTT

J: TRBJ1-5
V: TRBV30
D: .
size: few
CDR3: CAWSHGVPQHF
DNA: TGTGCCTGGAGTCACGGTGTCCCCCAGCATTTT

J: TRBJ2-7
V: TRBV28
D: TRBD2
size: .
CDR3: CASSFPTGGVSPREQYF
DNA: TGTGCCAGCAGTTTTCCAACGGGGGGGGTCAGTCCCAGGGAGCAGTACTTC

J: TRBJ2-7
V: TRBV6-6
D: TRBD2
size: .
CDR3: CASSPTGGYEQYF
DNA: TGTGCCAGCAGTCCGACGGGGGGCTACGAGCAGTACTTC

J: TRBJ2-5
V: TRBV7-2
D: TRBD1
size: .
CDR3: CASSVRQGTVETQYF
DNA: TGTGCCAGCAGCGTGAGACAGGGGACTGTCGAGACCCAGTACTTC

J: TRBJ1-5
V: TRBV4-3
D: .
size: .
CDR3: CASSQDLSGGNQPQHF
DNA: TGCGCCAGCAGCCAAGATCTATCCGGGGGCAATCAGCCCCAGCATTTT

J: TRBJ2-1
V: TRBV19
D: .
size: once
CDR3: CASSIGRGRYNEQFF
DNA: TGTGCCAGTAGTATCGGGCGGGGGCGTTACAATGAGCAGTTCTTC

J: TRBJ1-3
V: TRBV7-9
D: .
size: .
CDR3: CASSLVAGPRNTIYF
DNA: TGTGCCAGCAGCTTAGTAGCAGGGCCAAGAAACACCATATATTTT

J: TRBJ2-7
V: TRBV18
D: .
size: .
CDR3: CASSSSRDKPYEQYF
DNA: TGTGCCAGCTCATCGTCTCGGGACAAGCCCTACGAGCAGTACTTC

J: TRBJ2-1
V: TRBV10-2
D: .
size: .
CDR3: CASSLGNEQFF
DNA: TGCGCCAGCAGTCTCGGGAATGAGCAGTTCTTC

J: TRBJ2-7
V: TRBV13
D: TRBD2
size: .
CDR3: CASTRAGAGLAGAEQYF
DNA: TGTGCCAGCACGCGGGCAGGCGCCGGACTAGCGGGGGCCGAGCAGTACTTC

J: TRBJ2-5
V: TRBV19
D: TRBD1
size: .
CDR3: CASSRDRWGLKTQYF
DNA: TGTGCCAGTAGCCGGGACAGATGGGGATTGAAGACCCAGTACTTC

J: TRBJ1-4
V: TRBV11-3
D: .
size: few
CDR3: CASSLMQGGDEKLFF
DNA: TGTGCCAGCAGCTTAATGCAGGGAGGGGATGAAAAACTGTTTTTT

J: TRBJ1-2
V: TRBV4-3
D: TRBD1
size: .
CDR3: CASSRTRDRDSYGYTF
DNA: TGCGCCAGCAGCCGCACTCGGGACAGGGATTCCTATGGCTACACCTTC

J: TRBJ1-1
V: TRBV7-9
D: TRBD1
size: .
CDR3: CASVSQGATEAFF
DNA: TGTGCCAGCGTATCTCAGGGGGCCACTGAAGCTTTCTTT

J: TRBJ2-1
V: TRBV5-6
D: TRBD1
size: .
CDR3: CASSFGQGAYNEQFF
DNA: TGTGCCAGCAGCTTCGGGCAGGGGGCCTACAATGAGCAGTTCTTC

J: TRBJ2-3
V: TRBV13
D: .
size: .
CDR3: CASSSDIDSTDTQYF
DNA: TGTGCCAGCAGCTCTGACATCGATAGCACAGATACGCAGTATTTT

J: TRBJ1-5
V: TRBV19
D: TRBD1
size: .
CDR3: CASSMGTANQPQHF
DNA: TGTGCCAGTAGTATGGGGACAGCTAATCAGCCCCAGCATTTT